The entry below gives a single TCR beta chain sequence along with its context. Its antigen is unknown. Data came from immunoSEQ multiplex PCR; TCRdb stores just in-frame clones and leaves some out. Here the sample spans around 70,000 clones, 80% to 85% being singletons. The data stem from a study of OX40 agonist ivuxolimab in advanced cancers. Looking at the study overall: A diagnosis of hepatocellular carcinoma, melanoma, renal cell or head and neck cancer was present in dose-escalation patients. Checkpoint inhibitors had been given previously to over 30% of patients. The study, taken as a whole, reports: At 0.1 to 3.0 mg/kg and by week 6, clonal expansion occurred in CD4+ and CD8+ blood T cells. In general, CD8+ T cells held more expanded clones than CD4+ did, on average.

The CDR3 contains 13 residues. The germline CDR1 and CDR2 sequences are MDHEN and SYDVKM. V was shortened by 5 bases and J by 4 bases, with 8 bases between the two germline ends. The chain joins TRBV28 to TRBJ1-4; no firm D call. Sequencing was performed on CD4+ or CD8+ T cells sorted from blood, taken in a trial of the OX40 agonist ivuxolimab. This TCR was recovered from an adult with an advanced solid tumor such as melanoma, head and neck, liver or kidney cancer. CDR3 loop: CASSPGSNEKLFF. CDR3 coding DNA: TGTGCCAGCAGTCCGGGAAGTAATGAAAAACTGTTTTTT. Combining the CDR3 with reference TRBV28 and TRBJ1-4 gives the whole variable domain DVKVTQSSRYLVKRTGEKVFLECVQDMDHENMFWYRQDPGLGLRLIYFSYDVKMKEKGDIPEGYSVSREKKERFSLILESASTNQTSMYLCASSPGSNEKLFFGSGTQLSVL.